Listed below are T cell receptor beta chains from one sample, sequenced in a study of T cells in localized non-small cell lung cancer. Sequencing was performed with immunoSEQ multiplex PCR; in TCRdb, only in-frame clones are kept and a portion is missing. The sample records 20,000 to 25,000 clones, 87% being singletons. Sequenced here: PBMCs, sampled before any cancer treatment. These receptor sequences come from a man aged 35 to 69 with stage II squamous cell lung carcinoma. CDR3s include the opening cysteine and the closing phenylalanine or tryptophan. The D gene is left open where the match is weak.

CDR3 protein | CDR3 DNA | J gene | CDR3 length | V gene | D gene
CASGTGISVSGYTF | TGTGCCAGCGGGACAGGGATCAGTGTTAGTGGCTACACCTTC | TRBJ1-2 | 14 | TRBV2 | TRBD1
CASSWATGAFFTDTQYF | TGCGCCAGCAGCTGGGCGACGGGGGCCTTCTTCACAGATACGCAGTATTTT | TRBJ2-3 | 17 | TRBV5-1 | NA
CASSVGSPLAKRTGELFF | TGTGCCAGCAGCGTGGGTTCCCCACTAGCGAAAAGAACCGGGGAGCTGTTTTTT | TRBJ2-2 | 18 | TRBV9 | TRBD2
CASRPGGTDTQYF | TGTGCCAGTAGACCTGGCGGCACAGATACGCAGTATTTT | TRBJ2-3 | 13 | TRBV19 | NA
CASSLGQGRPQHF | TGTGCCAGCAGCTTAGGTCAGGGGCGGCCCCAGCATTTT | TRBJ1-5 | 13 | TRBV7-9 | NA
CASSQGQGDSPLHF | TGCGCCAGCAGCCAAGGACAGGGGGATTCACCCCTCCACTTT | TRBJ1-6 | 14 | TRBV4-1 | TRBD1
CASSPWGREAFF | TGTGCCAGCAGTCCCTGGGGGCGTGAAGCTTTCTTT | TRBJ1-1 | 12 | TRBV27 | NA
CASMLSGTSSETQYF | TGTGCCAGCATGTTGAGCGGGACTAGTAGCGAGACCCAGTACTTC | TRBJ2-5 | 15 | TRBV2 | TRBD2
CASSLEGRIQETQYF | TGCGCCAGCAGCCTCGAAGGTAGGATCCAAGAGACCCAGTACTTC | TRBJ2-5 | 15 | TRBV5-1 | NA
CASSLGSGNYGYTF | TGTGCCAGCAGCTTAGGGAGCGGTAACTATGGCTACACCTTC | TRBJ1-2 | 14 | TRBV7-2 | NA